The 5 T cell receptor beta chains below all came from one sample that was sequenced in a study of OX40 agonist ivuxolimab in advanced cancers. Here immunoSEQ multiplex PCR was the method, and the copy in TCRdb shows in-frame clones only, minus some. The sample includes tens of thousands of clones, under 95% of them seen just once. The source was CD4+ or CD8+ T cells sorted from blood, collected in a trial of the OX40 agonist ivuxolimab. These receptors were taken from an adult with an advanced solid tumor such as melanoma, head and neck, liver or kidney cancer.

The chain recombines TRBV11-3 with TRBJ2-7, with 12 bases aligning to TRBD2. V was pared by 5 bases and J by 0 bases, with 5 bases of the junction left unmatched. This CDR3 has 16 residues. Germline CDR1 and CDR2: SGHNT and YENEEA. The CDR3 reads CASSIRTSGASYEQYF. In nucleotides, the CDR3 is TGTGCCAGCAGCATCCGGACTAGCGGGGCCTCCTACGAGCAGTACTTC. The full variable domain, its missing parts supplied by reference TRBV11-3 and TRBJ2-7, is EAGVVQSPRYKIIEKKQPVAFWCNPISGHNTLYWYLQNLGQGPELLIRYENEEAVDDSQLPKDRFSAERLKGVDSTLKIQPAELGDSAVYLCASSIRTSGASYEQYFGPGTRLTVT.

This clone was seen a handful of times. The chain recombines TRBV28 with TRBJ2-7; perhaps D is TRBD1 or TRBD2 (5 bases each). Germline loops: CDR1 MDHEN, CDR2 SYDVKM. Trimming pared 6 bases from V and 2 bases from J, leaving 26 bases between. This CDR3 spans 18 amino acids. The DNA for the CDR3 is TGTGCCAGCAGCCGGGATGGATGGGACGCCCGCCCGCCCTACGAGCAGTACTTC. This gives the protein CASSRDGWDARPPYEQYF.

The V gene is TRBV7-9, the J gene TRBJ1-2, with D unresolved. Germline V gene sequence: CDR1 SEHNR, CDR2 FQNEAQ (reference sequence). The CDR3 consists of 12 residues. Deletions cut 3 bases from V and 4 bases from J, with 6 bases between. The CDR3 DNA reads as TGTGCCAGCAGCTTCTCCTCCTATGGCTACACCTTC. Translating it yields CASSFSSYGYTF.

The V call is TRBV4-3, the J call TRBJ2-7; D gene uncertain. The CDR3 totals 15 residues. The V gene's germline CDR1 is LGHNA and CDR2 YSLEER. V lost 3 bases and J lost 4, with 16 bases in between. This CDR3 reads CASSHQAVAAYEQYF. CDR3 in DNA: TGCGCCAGCAGCCATCAGGCAGTAGCAGCGTACGAGCAGTACTTC.

As for this clone: One end of the junction fails to match germline, which may point to a read error. This chain joins TRBV5-6 and TRBJ2-7, with 8 positions matching TRBD1. CDR1 and CDR2 (germline): SGHDT, YYEEEE. This CDR3 comprises 16 residues. This CDR3 reads CARSSRRTGRPYEQYF. CDR3 nucleotide sequence: TGTGCCAGAAGCTCCCGCCGGACAGGGAGGCCCTACGAGCAGTACTTC.